This T cell receptor (beta chain) was sequenced in a study of T-cell memory formation after mild COVID-19. Study findings and constraints: Second-wave clones with a day 37 peak had unconfirmed SARS-CoV-2 specificity.

This clonotype appeared many times. Its antigen is unknown. TCRdb re-analysed the 5' RACE reads in MiXCR, keeping a single row per CDR3 protein. The table lists a few hundred thousand distinct CDR3 sequences, about an eighth of them singletons. Germline V gene lookup returns CDR1 SGHTA and CDR2 FQGNSA. Trimming shortened V by 4 bases and J by 7 bases, and 14 bases separated the two germline ends. The CDR3 has 13 amino acids. This receptor was identified in a young man who had mild COVID-19 (a few samples of this study predate the infection). Cell type and time point are not known. The gene calls are TRBV7-2 and TRBJ2-7, with D maybe TRBD2 (5 bases). Sequenced input: PBMCs or a T cell subset sorted from them (not recorded which). CDR3: CASSSPAGGEQYF. CDR3 bases: TGTGCCAGCAGCTCACCAGCCGGAGGAGAGCAGTACTTC.